This T cell receptor (beta chain) appears in the sequencing data of a study of beta chain features in type 1 diabetes. Expressed TCRB transcripts were sequenced because the isolated RNA had all been reverse transcribed beforehand. Here immunoSEQ multiplex PCR was the method, and the copy in TCRdb shows in-frame clones only, minus some. In the table there are roughly 170,000 clones, less than 15% of which are singletons. This clone was observed a handful of times. Its antigen is still unknown. No conserved phenylalanine or tryptophan is present at the end of the CDR3, so a read error is the likely explanation. No DNA is shown, since the ends of the CDR3 on it are uncertain; the CDR3 is the one TCRdb lists. Germline V gene data show CDR1 as SNHLY and CDR2 as FYNNEI. The CDR3 sequence runs 15 residues, both termini included. Whole-study findings and limits: There was a moderate but significant shortening of TCRB CDR3s in all four CD4+ subsets of Type 1 diabetes patients. A pattern of fewer insertions and more deletions at VDJ junctions was seen in type 1 diabetes patients. Patients showed naive, central memory and Treg TCRB repertoires that appeared more similar than those of healthy donors. PCR may have favored shorter templates equally in patients and controls.

The V gene is TRBV2, the J gene TRBJ1-1. The source material was central memory CD4+ T cells from blood. This TCR derives from a woman younger than 30 in good health. CDR3 residues: CASSRDGPGGLPSWG.